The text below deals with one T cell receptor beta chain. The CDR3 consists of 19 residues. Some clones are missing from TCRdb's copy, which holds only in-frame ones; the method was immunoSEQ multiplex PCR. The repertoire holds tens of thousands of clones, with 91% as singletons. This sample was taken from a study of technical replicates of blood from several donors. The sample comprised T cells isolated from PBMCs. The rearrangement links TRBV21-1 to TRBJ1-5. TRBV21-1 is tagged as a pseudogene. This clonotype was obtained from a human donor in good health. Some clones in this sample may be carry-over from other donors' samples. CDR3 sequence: CASSKPPPPGENSNQPQHF. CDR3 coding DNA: TGTGCCAGCAGCAAACCCCCTCCCCCCGGGGAGAATAGCAATCAGCCCCAGCATTTT.